This TCR beta chain stems from a study of immune heterogeneity within non-small cell lung tumors. There are a few counts of this clonotype. Amplification of TCR beta CDR3 was performed by multiplex PCR with 32 V and 13 J primers. In TCRdb, the multiplex PCR reads were re-called with MiXCR into one record per CDR3 protein. The sample yields roughly 2,700 distinct CDR3 sequences, 14% to 15% seen once. Per sample, approximately 580 ng of bulk tumor genomic DNA was the template used. Several biopsies per primary tumor were taken during surgery, spaced as far apart as possible. Each patient presented with untreated, newly diagnosed non-small cell lung cancer and received curative surgery. The CDR3 runs to 16 residues. Germline CDR1 reads LGHDT; CDR2 reads YNNKEL (reference sequence). V lost 1 base and J 4 bases, leaving 16 bases between the germline ends.

Sequencing was carried out using lung tumor tissue. This receptor was taken from a female donor with non-small cell lung cancer. The chain combines TRBV3-1 with TRBJ2-5, with D possibly TRBD1 on 6 matching bases. DNA for the CDR3: TGTGCCAGCAGCCAAGGGTTCACAGGGAACCCAGAGACCCAGTACTTC. Amino acid sequence: CASSQGFTGNPETQYF.